The sequence of this TCR beta chain was determined in a study of lymphopenia after photon versus proton radiotherapy (dated by TCRdb to between 2018 and 2021). Some background on the complete study: In patients with gastrointestinal tumors who developed high-grade lymphopenia, the study compared the immunological effects of photon radiation therapy with those of proton radiation therapy. The cohort included some 20 patients with gastrointestinal tumors who developed lymphopenia after receiving either photon or proton therapy. The study was designed to characterize how the impact on the immune system differs between the two radiation modalities.

CDR3 length: 15 amino acids, cysteine to phenylalanine. Here the CDR3 DNA is all that survives: 45 bases in frame from base 1. Per the germline V gene (reference sequence), GTSNPN is the CDR1 and SVGIG is the CDR2. Trimming costs V 0 bases and J 0 bases, and their ends lie 9 bases apart. This clone was counted once. Its binding antigen is unknown. Base qualities are not provided; no much larger clone lies one nucleotide away. Results and caveats for the whole study, not just this receptor: During treatment, patients who received proton therapy stayed relatively stable, whereas patients who received photon therapy lost naive T cells and TCR diversity and gained effector/memory populations. After the lymphocyte count nadir, oligoclonal expansion, especially of CD8+ Temra cells, was observed in photon-treated repertoires, and the drop in diversity was driven by this expansion. Across the cohort, a larger post-nadir drop in TCR diversity was inversely correlated with overall survival time among patients who died. The authors looked at the survival association only in patients who died, and they framed better survival with proton therapy as a possibility rather than a demonstrated result.

To prepare the library, the immunoSEQ multiplex PCR assay was applied. T cell repertoires were profiled by deep sequencing of rearranged TCR beta loci, alongside multiparametric flow cytometry. Entries here come from immuneACCESS through TCRdb and include only in-frame sequences with V and J called. Some clones fail to appear in such tables; in the studies checked, an unresolved V gene covers under half of the shortfall, and the cause of the remainder is unknown. Recorded for this sample are about 60,000 clones; around 85% of them occurred a single time. Together, the top ten hold roughly 2% of the sample.

This clonotype originated in a man aged 55 to 70 with pancreatic cancer. The sequencing here drew on peripheral blood, taken from a patient treated with proton-based radiotherapy. The V and J genes are TRBV30 and TRBJ1-5, with the D gene not clear enough to name. The CDR3 has the sequence CAWSVNQISNQPQHF. DNA sequence: TGTGCCTGGAGTGTAAATCAGATTAGCAATCAGCCCCAGCATTTT.